These 14 T cell receptor beta chains originate from one sample sequenced in a study of blood T cell repertoires in COVID-19. Clones were read by immunoSEQ multiplex PCR, and TCRdb kept only the in-frame ones, dropping some. The sample has about 140,000 clones; approximately 84% are singletons. Sequencing input: PBMCs or T cells enriched from blood (not recorded which). These receptors were collected from a woman aged 45-59 years with acute COVID-19.

In its sample, this clone was seen a few times. The rearrangement uses TRBV6-5 and TRBJ2-6, with D possibly being TRBD2 (5 bases). The CDR3 spans 14 residues. Trimming pared 6 bases from V and 2 bases from J, leaving 8 bases between. The germline V gene encodes CDR1 MNHEY and CDR2 SVGAGI. CDR3 protein: CASSGVAGANVLTF. The CDR3 coding sequence is TGTGCCAGCAGCGGGGTTGCTGGGGCCAACGTCCTGACTTTC.

V is TRBV24-1 and J is TRBJ2-2, with 8 bases aligning to TRBD1. The CDR3 covers 14 residues. V shed 5 bases and J 4 bases; nucleotides not matched to a gene: 2. The germline gives CDR1 KGHDR, CDR2 SFDVKD. As DNA, the CDR3 is TGTGCCACCAGTGCAGGGGGCTTCACCGGGGAGCTGTTTTTT. Protein sequence: CATSAGGFTGELFF.

The CDR3 DNA sequence: TGTGCCAGTAGTATTCTGTCCAGGGGGCAGGTGAACACTGAAGCTTTCTTT. This sequence encodes CASSILSRGQVNTEAFF. The rearrangement links TRBV19 to TRBJ1-1, with 8 nucleotides matching TRBD1. The CDR3 length is 17 residues. With V trimmed by 3 bases and J by 0 bases, 9 bases remained unmatched. Germline loops: CDR1 LNHDA, CDR2 SQIVND (reference sequence).

This clone was seen just once. The V and J genes are TRBV24-1 and TRBJ2-3; 9 positions match TRBD1. V gave up 4 bases and J gave up 7 bases; unmatched junction bases: 8. Germline V CDR1 and CDR2: KGHDR, SFDVKD. This CDR3 spans 15 amino acids. CDR3: CATSDPGQGGNTQYF. CDR3 DNA: TGTGCCACCAGTGACCCGGGACAGGGAGGAAATACGCAGTATTTT.

The V gene is TRBV7-8, the J gene TRBJ1-4; TRBD1 agrees at 9 bases. Germline CDR1 reads SGHVS; CDR2 reads FQNEAQ. The CDR3 runs 17 residues. V lost 2 bases and J lost 8; bases outside the gene matches: 12. DNA of the CDR3: TGTGCCAGCAGCTTAAGGGAGAACAGGGGGCATGGGGAAAAACTGTTTTTT. It encodes CASSLRENRGHGEKLFF.

Only one count was recorded for this clone. The chain links TRBV3-1 (or the pseudogene TRBV3-2) to TRBJ1-2, with 7 bases matching TRBD1. This CDR3 comprises 14 residues. V gave up 5 bases and J gave up 2 bases; unmatched junction bases: 5. Germline values: CDR1 LGHDT, CDR2 YNNKEL (reference sequence). CDR3 bases: TGTGCCAGCAGCTCACTAGGGGGCAACTATGGCTACACCTTC. This sequence encodes CASSSLGGNYGYTF.

The chain is built from TRBV25-1 and TRBJ2-1; TRBD2 matches at 11 bases. This CDR3 is 15 amino acids long. V dropped 5 bases and J dropped 4; count of bases not matched to a gene: 4. Germline values: CDR1 MGHDK, CDR2 SYGVNS. CDR3 in DNA: TGTGCCAGCAGTTCGGGACTAGCGGCTTACAATGAGCAGTTCTTC. This sequence encodes CASSSGLAAYNEQFF.

The chain joins TRBV7-2 to TRBJ2-1; 10 nucleotides match TRBD2. Germline V gene sequence: CDR1 SGHTA, CDR2 FQGNSA. CDR3 length: 15 residues. Unmatched junction bases numbered 4, after V lost 2 bases and J lost 6 bases. The CDR3 protein is CASSLKSGGGNEQFF. CDR3 DNA: TGTGCCAGCAGCTTAAAGAGCGGGGGGGGCAATGAGCAGTTCTTC.

This clone was detected only once. J is TRBJ2-2 and V is TRBV9, with D perhaps matching TRBD2 (6 bases). V lost 4 bases to trimming and J lost 0 bases, with 13 bases between them. This CDR3 is built from 16 residues. CDR1 is SGDLS, CDR2 YYNGEE, per germline. CDR3 sequence (DNA): TGTGCCAGCAGCTCCCGGGACTCCGCGAACACCGGGGAGCTGTTTTTT. It is translated as CASSSRDSANTGELFF.

This chain uses TRBV6-5 with TRBJ2-7; D gene uncertain. V was shortened by 0 bases and J by 4 bases, with 7 bases between the two germline ends. The CDR3 is made up of 13 amino acids. Germline V gene sequence: CDR1 MNHEY, CDR2 SVGAGI. CDR3 region: CASSYSPNYEQYF. DNA for the CDR3: TGTGCCAGCAGTTACTCCCCAAATTACGAGCAGTACTTC.

The rearrangement joins TRBV2 to TRBJ2-1, with unresolved D. Trimming pared 3 bases from V and 5 bases from J, leaving 11 bases between. This CDR3 spans 14 amino acids. Per the germline V gene, CDR1 is SNHLY and CDR2 is FYNNEI. This CDR3 reads CASSERILHNEQFF. CDR3 in DNA: TGTGCCAGCAGTGAGAGGATCTTACACAATGAGCAGTTCTTC.

In the case of this clone: Because the CDR3's place on the DNA is in doubt, the DNA is left out and the CDR3 is given as listed by TCRdb. The chain combines TRBV4-1 with TRBJ2-1; TRBD2, the D gene given by the table, was not confirmed from the DNA. Germline V gene data show CDR1 as MGHRA and CDR2 as YSYEKL. The CDR3 totals 17 residues, both ends included. The CDR3 sequence is CASSFRSQGVGSGSTFF.

This chain connects TRBV28 to TRBJ1-4; 11 nucleotides line up with TRBD1. The CDR3 runs 17 residues. The germline CDR1 and CDR2 sequences are MDHEN and SYDVKM. The trim removed 5 bases at V and 0 bases at J, leaving 5 bases unmatched. The DNA of the CDR3 is TGTGCCAGCAGTGAACCGGGACAGGGGGCAACTAATGAAAAACTGTTTTTT. Protein sequence: CASSEPGQGATNEKLFF.

This chain links TRBV2 with TRBJ2-7; 11 nucleotides match TRBD2. Trimming at V came to 3 bases and at J to 1 base, leaving 5 bases not matched to a gene. Per germline, CDR1 SNHLY and CDR2 FYNNEI. The CDR3 extends over 16 amino acids. CDR3: CASSDDGTSGSYEQYF. The CDR3 DNA sequence: TGTGCCAGCAGTGATGACGGGACTAGCGGATCCTACGAGCAGTACTTC. The complete variable domain, with remaining parts taken from reference TRBV2 and TRBJ2-7, reads EPEVTQTPSHQVTQMGQEVILRCVPISNHLYFYWYRQILGQKVEFLVSFYNNEISEKSEIFDDQFSVERPDGSNFTLKIRSTKLEDSAMYFCASSDDGTSGSYEQYFGPGTRLTVT.